This T cell receptor beta chain emerged from a study of T cell responses to AZD1222 COVID-19 vaccine. Method: immunoSEQ multiplex PCR; TCRdb's copy keeps in-frame clones and lacks some. The sample carries around 78,000 clones, approximately 90% recorded once. Study observations and caveats: Samples come after the peak T cell response, not at day 14. Spike-specific TCR breadth and depth grew following two AZD1222 doses.

A word on this clone: The antigen remains undetermined.

Per the germline V gene, CDR1 is SNHLY and CDR2 is FYNNEI. CDR3 length: 14 amino acids. Trimming cost V 0 bases and J 8 bases, with 13 bases left between them. The TCR was taken from an adult who received the AZD1222 COVID-19 vaccine. The rearrangement links TRBV2 to TRBJ1-2; D not resolved. The sample here was peripheral blood, taken 28 days after the second AZD1222 dose. CDR3 coding DNA: TGTGCCAGCAGTGAAGCGCTCGGGTTTGCCGGCTACACCTTC. Translating gives CASSEALGFAGYTF.